A selection of T cell receptor beta chains follows, all from one sample in a study of blood T cell repertoires in COVID-19. Generated by immunoSEQ multiplex PCR, the TCRdb table keeps only in-frame clones and is missing some. The sample holds under 200,000 clones, approximately 84% seen once. Specimen: peripheral blood. The receptors shown here come from a woman aged 45-65 years with COVID-19, enrolled during active disease. Both conserved end residues are part of each CDR3. The order of the fields is J gene, D gene, V gene, CDR3 DNA, CDR3 protein. A D gene is named only where the DNA matches it firmly.

>TRBJ2-7|TRBD1|TRBV29-1
TGCAGCGTTGGTCTACAGGGGAGAGAGCAGTACTTC
CSVGLQGREQYF
>TRBJ1-5|NA|TRBV3-1/TRBV3-2
TGTGCCAGCAGCCAAGGGGGACAAGGTCAGCCCCAGCATTTT
CASSQGGQGQPQHF
>TRBJ1-6|NA|TRBV5-4
TGTGCCAGCAGCTCGGCAGGAGGGTCACCCCTCCACTTT
CASSSAGGSPLHF
>TRBJ1-1|TRBD1|TRBV7-9
TGTGCCAGCAGCTTAGGGACAGGGAACACTGAAGCTTTCTTT
CASSLGTGNTEAFF
>TRBJ1-1|NA|TRBV11-2
TGTGCCAGCAGCATCCGGGAGGACACTGAAGCTTTCTTT
CASSIREDTEAFF
>TRBJ2-1|NA|TRBV7-8
TGTGCCAGCAGCTTGTTAGCGGACTACAATGAGCAGTTCTTC
CASSLLADYNEQFF
>TRBJ1-6|NA|TRBV6-5
TGTGCCAGCAGTTACTCGAGTGCAGGGGAATCACCCCTCCACTTT
CASSYSSAGESPLHF
>TRBJ2-5|TRBD2|TRBV9
TGTGCCAGCAGCGTAAGCGGGACTTGGAAAGAGACCCAGTACTTC
CASSVSGTWKETQYF
>TRBJ1-1|NA|TRBV6-5
TGTGCCAGCAGTAGATTTAGGGGGGGGGACACTGAAGCTTTCTTT
CASSRFRGGDTEAFF
>TRBJ2-5|TRBD2|TRBV6-5
TGTGCCAGCAGTCCTCCGGGACTACAAGAGACCCAGTACTTC
CASSPPGLQETQYF
>TRBJ1-5|NA|TRBV30
TGTGCCTGGAGTGCTGGAGGGGATCAGCCCCAGCATTTT
CAWSAGGDQPQHF
>TRBJ1-2|TRBD1|TRBV10-3
TGTGCCATCAGTTCCGACAGGGGGGGCTACACCTTC
CAISSDRGGYTF
>TRBJ2-7|NA|TRBV19
TGTGCCAGTAGTATGAAAATACGAGACTACGAGCAGTACTTC
CASSMKIRDYEQYF
>TRBJ1-6|NA|TRBV5-1
TGCGCCAGCAGGGGGAATGATTGGCAGGGAGGTTCACCCCTCCACTTT
CASRGNDWQGGSPLHF
>TRBJ1-1|NA|TRBV2
TGTGCCAGCAGTGGTGAGGGTGGCACTGAAGCTTTCTTT
CASSGEGGTEAFF
>TRBJ2-5|TRBD2|TRBV2
TGTGCCAGCAGTTCCCCTAGCGGGGGGAGGGAGACCCAGTACTTC
CASSSPSGGRETQYF
>TRBJ2-3|NA|TRBV6-5
TGTGCCAGCAGTTACTCAGACAGGTCTAGCACAGATACGCAGTATTTT
CASSYSDRSSTDTQYF
>TRBJ2-3|NA|TRBV11-2
TGTGCCAGCAGCTTAGGTGTGGGGGCCATGGCAGATACGCAGTATTTT
CASSLGVGAMADTQYF
>TRBJ1-5|TRBD1|TRBV15
TGTGCCACCAGCAGAGGACAGGGTGAAGGGTATAGCAATCAGCCCCAGCATTTT
CATSRGQGEGYSNQPQHF
>TRBJ2-2|NA|TRBV6-2/TRBV6-3
TGTGCCAGCAGTGGGACAATCCAAACCGGGGAGCTGTTTTTT
CASSGTIQTGELFF
>TRBJ2-7|TRBD1|TRBV19
TGTGCCAGTAGTAGGACAGGTACGACGGACGAGCAGTACTTC
CASSRTGTTDEQYF
>TRBJ2-3|TRBD1|TRBV2
TGTGCCAGCATCATGGCAGGGGGCATTTCAGATACGCAGTATTTT
CASIMAGGISDTQYF
>TRBJ2-7|NA|TRBV2
TGTGCCAGCAGGAAGGGGCCAAGCTCCTACGAGCAGTACTTC
CASRKGPSSYEQYF
>TRBJ2-2|NA|TRBV6-5
TGTGCCAGCAGTTACCAAACCGACAGAAACACCGGGGAGCTGTTTTTT
CASSYQTDRNTGELFF